This T cell receptor (beta chain) derives from a study of T cells in Graves' hyperthyroidism and ophthalmopathy. Comments on this clonotype: The antigen is undetermined.

There are 10 residues in the CDR3. Germline CDR1 MNHNS, CDR2 SASEGT. About 10 ml of fresh peripheral blood supplied the PBMCs. RNA transcripts served as the template for amplifying TCR beta CDR3 regions. Carried out on the TCR CDR3, a first-round RT-PCR used the HTBI primer set. In TCRdb, the multiplex PCR reads were re-called with MiXCR into one record per CDR3 protein. This sample has about 700,000 distinct CDR3 sequences, with around 15% found just once. Study results and caveats: Blood also contained most expanded thyroid clonotypes above 0.001.

Sequencing input: blood. The chain links TRBV6-1 to TRBJ2-3, with D possibly TRBD1 on 5 matching bases. This receptor was obtained from a woman under 30 with Graves' hyperthyroidism. Written as DNA, the CDR3 is TGTGTCTCAGGGTCGGATACGCAGTATTTT. Protein product: CVSGSDTQYF.